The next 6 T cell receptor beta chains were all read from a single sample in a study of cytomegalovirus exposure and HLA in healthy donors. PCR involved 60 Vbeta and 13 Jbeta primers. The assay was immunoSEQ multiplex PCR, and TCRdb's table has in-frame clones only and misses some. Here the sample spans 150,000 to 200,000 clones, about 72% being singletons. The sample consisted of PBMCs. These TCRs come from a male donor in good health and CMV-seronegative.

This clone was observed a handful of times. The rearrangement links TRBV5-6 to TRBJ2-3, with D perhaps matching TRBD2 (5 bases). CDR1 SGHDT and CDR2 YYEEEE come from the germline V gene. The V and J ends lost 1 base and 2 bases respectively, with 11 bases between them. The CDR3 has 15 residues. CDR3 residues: CASSLPTKYTDTQYF. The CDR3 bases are TGTGCCAGCAGCTTGCCGACTAAGTACACAGATACGCAGTATTTT.

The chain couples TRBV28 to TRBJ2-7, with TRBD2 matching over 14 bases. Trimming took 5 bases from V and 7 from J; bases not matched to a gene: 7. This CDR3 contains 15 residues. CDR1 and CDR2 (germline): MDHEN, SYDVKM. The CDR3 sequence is CASSRGTSGRKEQYF. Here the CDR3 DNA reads TGTGCCAGCAGTCGGGGGACTAGCGGGAGAAAGGAGCAGTACTTC.

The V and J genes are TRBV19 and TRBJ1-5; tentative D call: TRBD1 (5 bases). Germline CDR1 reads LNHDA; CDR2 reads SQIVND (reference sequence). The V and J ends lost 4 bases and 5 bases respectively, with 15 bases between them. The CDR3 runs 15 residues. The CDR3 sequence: CASSNGGGLHQPQHF. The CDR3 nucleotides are TGTGCCAGTAGTAATGGGGGAGGGCTGCATCAGCCCCAGCATTTT. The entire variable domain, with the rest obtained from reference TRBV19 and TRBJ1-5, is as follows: DGGITQSPKYLFRKEGQNVTLSCEQNLNHDAMYWYRQDPGQGLRLIYYSQIVNDFQKGDIAEGYSVSREKKESFPLTVTSAQKNPTAFYLCASSNGGGLHQPQHFGDGTRLSIL.

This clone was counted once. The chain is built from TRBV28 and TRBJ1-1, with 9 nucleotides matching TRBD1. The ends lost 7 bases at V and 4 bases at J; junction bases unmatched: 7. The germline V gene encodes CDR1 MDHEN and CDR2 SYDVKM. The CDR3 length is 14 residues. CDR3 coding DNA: TGTGCCAGCACCCAGGGGACAGGGTTCACTGAAGCTTTCTTT. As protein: CASTQGTGFTEAFF.

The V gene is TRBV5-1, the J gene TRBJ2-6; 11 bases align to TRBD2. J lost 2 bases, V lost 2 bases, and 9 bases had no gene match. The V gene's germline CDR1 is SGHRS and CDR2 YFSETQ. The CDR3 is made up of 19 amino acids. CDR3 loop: CASSLSVTSGGPGANVLTF. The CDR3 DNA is TGCGCCAGCAGCTTAAGCGTAACTAGCGGGGGACCTGGGGCCAACGTCCTGACTTTC.

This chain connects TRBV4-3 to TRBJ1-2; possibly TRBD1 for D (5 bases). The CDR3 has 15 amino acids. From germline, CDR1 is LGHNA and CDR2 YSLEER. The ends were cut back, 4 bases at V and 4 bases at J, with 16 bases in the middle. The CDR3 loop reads CASSLNQGTLYGYTF. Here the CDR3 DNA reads TGCGCCAGCAGCCTCAACCAGGGAACCCTCTATGGCTACACCTTC.